This T cell receptor beta chain appears in the sequencing data of a study of molecular identifiers for immune sequencing clone quantification. TCRdb independently ran MiXCR on the PCR reads; one entry per CDR3 protein. The sample consists of 40,000 to 45,000 distinct CDR3 sequences, roughly a fifth of them appearing once. CD8+CD4-CCR7+CD45RA+ sorting gave the naive CD8 T cells. The CDR3 has 11 residues. The germline V gene has CDR1 MNHEY and CDR2 SVGEGT. Trimming removed 3 bases at V and 6 bases at J, with 2 bases between. This clonotype came up many times. Sequencing was performed on naive CD8+ T cells from blood, with Jurkat cell RNA spiked in. Subset denoted: FACS-sorted CD8+CD4-CCR7+CD45RA+ naive T cells. This chain joins TRBV6-2 or TRBV6-3 and TRBJ2-2, with D unresolved. The sequence was collected from a human donor in good health. Some libraries in this study had Jurkat cell RNA spiked in. The CDR3 region is CASSYPGELFF. For the CDR3, the DNA is TGTGCCAGCAGTTATCCCGGGGAGCTGTTTTTT.